The clone carrying this TCR beta chain was seen just once. CDR1 is GTSNPN and CDR2 is SVGIG in the germline V gene (reference sequence). Trimming took 2 bases from V and 7 from J, leaving 8 bases between them. The CDR3 spans 11 residues. Described treatment: approximately 18 received Ad26.COV2.S at low or high dose, single or two shots; 5 received placebo; per-sample allocation not given. Sampling took place 63 days after the first vaccine or placebo injection. This adult donor, from Boston, was 18-55 years old. What was given as vaccine was an Ad26 vector encoding Wuhan-strain SARS-CoV-2 spike. The data originate from a study of Ad26.COV2.S vaccination and SARS-CoV-2 variants. Across the whole study: It was the COV1001 Ad26.COV2.S trial arm that included the donor. Into the muscle, Ad26.COV2.S was dosed once or twice, 56 days apart.

The repertoire was sequenced with immunoSEQ multiplex PCR; TCRdb's copy has only in-frame clones and lacks some. Among about 680,000 clones, 89% were seen once, and the ten largest hold approximately 1.5%. The sequence was obtained from a person aged 18-60 years who received the Ad26.COV2.S COVID-19 vaccine or a placebo. This rearrangement joins TRBV30 to TRBJ1-1, with no clear D. This specimen was peripheral blood, taken in a trial of Ad26.COV2.S vaccine versus placebo. CDR3 sequence: CAWSMAVEAFF. CDR3 bases: TGTGCCTGGAGTATGGCAGTTGAAGCTTTCTTT.